This T cell receptor beta chain was profiled in a study of blood T cell repertoires in COVID-19. Study information: The cDNA or gDNA used as material had been derived from T cells, B-cell-depleted T cells, or PBMCs.

In Cohort 3, a recovered donor had either two negative PCRs, clearance, or symptom resolution. Sequencing was performed with immunoSEQ multiplex PCR; in TCRdb, only in-frame clones are kept and a portion is missing. The sample holds about 270,000 clones, 88% seen once. Unmatched junction bases numbered 3, after V lost 4 bases and J lost 2 bases. CDR3 length equals 14 residues. Per the germline V gene, CDR1 is SGHTS and CDR2 is YDEGEE. This receptor was obtained from a woman in her forties or fifties who had recovered from COVID-19. The sample consisted of PBMCs or T cells enriched from blood (not recorded which). This chain uses TRBV5-8 with TRBJ1-5; 7 nucleotides line up with TRBD1. CDR3 amino acids: CASSPTGGNQPQHF. The CDR3 DNA sequence: TGTGCCAGCAGCCCTACAGGGGGCAATCAGCCCCAGCATTTT.